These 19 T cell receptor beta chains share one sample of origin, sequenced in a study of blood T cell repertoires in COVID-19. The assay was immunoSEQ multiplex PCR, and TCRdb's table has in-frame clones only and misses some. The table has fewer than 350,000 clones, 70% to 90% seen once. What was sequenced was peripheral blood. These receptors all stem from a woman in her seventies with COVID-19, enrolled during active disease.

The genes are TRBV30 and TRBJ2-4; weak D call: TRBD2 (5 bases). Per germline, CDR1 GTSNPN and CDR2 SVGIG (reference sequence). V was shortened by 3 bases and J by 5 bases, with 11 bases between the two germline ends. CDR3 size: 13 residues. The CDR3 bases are TGTGCCTGGAGGATGCTAGCAGAAAACATTCAGTACTTC. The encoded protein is CAWRMLAENIQYF. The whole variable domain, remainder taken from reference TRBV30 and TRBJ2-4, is SQTIHQWPATLVQPVGSPLSLECTVEGTSNPNLYWYRQAAGRGLQLLFYSVGIGQISSEVPQNLSASRPQDRQFILSSKKLLLSDSGFYLCAWRMLAENIQYFGAGTRLSVL.

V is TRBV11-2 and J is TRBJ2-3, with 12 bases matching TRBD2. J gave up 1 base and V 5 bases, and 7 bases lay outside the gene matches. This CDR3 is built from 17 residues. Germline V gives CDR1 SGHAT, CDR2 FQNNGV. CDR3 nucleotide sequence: TGTGCCAGCAGCCAGACTAGCGGGGGTTTTCGCACAGATACGCAGTATTTT. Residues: CASSQTSGGFRTDTQYF.

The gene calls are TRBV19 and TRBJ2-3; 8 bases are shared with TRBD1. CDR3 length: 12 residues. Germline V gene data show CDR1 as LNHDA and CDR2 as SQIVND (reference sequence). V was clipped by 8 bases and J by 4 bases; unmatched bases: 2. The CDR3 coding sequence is TGTGCCAGTGCAGGGGGCCCAGATACGCAGTATTTT. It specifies CASAGGPDTQYF.

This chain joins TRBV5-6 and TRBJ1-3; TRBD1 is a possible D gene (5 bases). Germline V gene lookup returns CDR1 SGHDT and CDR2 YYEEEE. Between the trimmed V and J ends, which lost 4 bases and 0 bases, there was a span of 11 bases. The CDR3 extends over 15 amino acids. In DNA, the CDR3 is TGTGCCAGCAGCCCCCAGGGCCTCTCTGGAAACACCATATATTTT. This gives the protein CASSPQGLSGNTIYF. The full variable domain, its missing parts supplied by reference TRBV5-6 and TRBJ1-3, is DAGVTQSPTHLIKTRGQQVTLRCSPKSGHDTVSWYQQALGQGPQFIFQYYEEEERQRGNFPDRFSGHQFPNYSSELNVNALLLGDSALYLCASSPQGLSGNTIYFGEGSWLTVV.

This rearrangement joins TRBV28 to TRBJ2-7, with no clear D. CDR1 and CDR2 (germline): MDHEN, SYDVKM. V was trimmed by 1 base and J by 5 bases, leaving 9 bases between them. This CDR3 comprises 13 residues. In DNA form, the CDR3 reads TGTGCCAGCAGTTTATCAGGATTGGACGAGCAGTACTTC. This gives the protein CASSLSGLDEQYF.

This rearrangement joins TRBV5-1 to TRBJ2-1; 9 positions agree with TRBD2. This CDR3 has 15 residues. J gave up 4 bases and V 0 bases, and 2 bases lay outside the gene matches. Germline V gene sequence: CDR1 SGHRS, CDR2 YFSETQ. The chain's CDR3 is CASSLGLAGYNEQFF. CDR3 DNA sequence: TGCGCCAGCAGCTTGGGCCTAGCGGGGTACAATGAGCAGTTCTTC.

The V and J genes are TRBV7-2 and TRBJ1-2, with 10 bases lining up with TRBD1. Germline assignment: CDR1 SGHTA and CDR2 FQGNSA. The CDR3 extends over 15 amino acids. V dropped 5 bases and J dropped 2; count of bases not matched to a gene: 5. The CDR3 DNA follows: TGTGCCAGCAGCCTCGCGGGACAGGGGAACTATGGCTACACCTTC. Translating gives CASSLAGQGNYGYTF.

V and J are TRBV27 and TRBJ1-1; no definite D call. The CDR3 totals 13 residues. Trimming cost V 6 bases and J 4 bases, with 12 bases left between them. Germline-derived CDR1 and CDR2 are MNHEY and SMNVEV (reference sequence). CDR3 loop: CASSLRPGTEAFF. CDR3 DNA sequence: TGTGCCAGCAGCCTTCGCCCCGGCACTGAAGCTTTCTTT.

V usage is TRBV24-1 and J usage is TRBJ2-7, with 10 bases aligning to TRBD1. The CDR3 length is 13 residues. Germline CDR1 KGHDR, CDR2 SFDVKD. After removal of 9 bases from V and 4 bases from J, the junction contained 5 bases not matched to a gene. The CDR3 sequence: CATEPDRGYEQYF. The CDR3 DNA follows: TGTGCCACCGAACCGGACAGGGGGTACGAGCAGTACTTC.

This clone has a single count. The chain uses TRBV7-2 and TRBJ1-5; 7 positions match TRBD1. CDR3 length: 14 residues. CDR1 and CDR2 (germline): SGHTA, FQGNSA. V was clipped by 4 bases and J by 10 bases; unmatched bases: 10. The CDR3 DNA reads TGTGCCAGCAGCTCCCTCGGGACAGTCCTTCCCCAGCATTTT. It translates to CASSSLGTVLPQHF.

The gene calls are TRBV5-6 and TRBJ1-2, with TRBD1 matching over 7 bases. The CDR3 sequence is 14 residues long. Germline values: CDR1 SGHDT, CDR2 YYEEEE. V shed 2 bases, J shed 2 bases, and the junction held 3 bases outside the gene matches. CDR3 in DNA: TGTGCCAGCAGCTTTCTACAGGGGAACTATGGCTACACCTTC. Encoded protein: CASSFLQGNYGYTF.

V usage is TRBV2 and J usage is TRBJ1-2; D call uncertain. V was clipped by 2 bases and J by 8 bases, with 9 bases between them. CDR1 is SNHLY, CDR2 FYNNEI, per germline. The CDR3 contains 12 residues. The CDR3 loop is CASSEMWEGYTF. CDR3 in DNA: TGTGCCAGCAGTGAAATGTGGGAGGGCTACACCTTC.

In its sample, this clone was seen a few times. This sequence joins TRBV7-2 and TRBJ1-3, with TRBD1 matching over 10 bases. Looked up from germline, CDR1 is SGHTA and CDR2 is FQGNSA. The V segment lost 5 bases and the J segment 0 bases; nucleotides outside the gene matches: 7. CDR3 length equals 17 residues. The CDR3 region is CASSPGTGDVSGNTIYF. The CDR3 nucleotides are TGTGCCAGCAGCCCCGGGACAGGGGACGTCTCTGGAAACACCATATATTTT.

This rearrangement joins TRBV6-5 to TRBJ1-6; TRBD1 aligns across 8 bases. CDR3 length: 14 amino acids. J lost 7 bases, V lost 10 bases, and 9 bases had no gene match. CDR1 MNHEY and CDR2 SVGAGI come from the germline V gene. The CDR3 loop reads CAISPGQENSPLHF. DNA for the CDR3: TGTGCCATTAGTCCGGGACAGGAAAATTCACCCCTCCACTTT.

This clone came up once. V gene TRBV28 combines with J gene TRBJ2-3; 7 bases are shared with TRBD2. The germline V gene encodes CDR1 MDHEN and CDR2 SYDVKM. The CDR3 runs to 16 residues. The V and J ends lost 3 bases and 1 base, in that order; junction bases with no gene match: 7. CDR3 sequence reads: CASSFNIGRGTDTQYF. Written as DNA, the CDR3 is TGTGCCAGCAGTTTTAACATAGGGAGGGGCACAGATACGCAGTATTTT.

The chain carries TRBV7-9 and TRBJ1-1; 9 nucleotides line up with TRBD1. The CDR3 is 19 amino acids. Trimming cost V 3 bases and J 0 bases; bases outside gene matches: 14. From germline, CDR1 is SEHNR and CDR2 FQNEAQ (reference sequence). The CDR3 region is CASSFRPPGQGNMNTEAFF. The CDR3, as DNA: TGTGCCAGCAGCTTTCGCCCCCCCGGACAGGGGAACATGAACACTGAAGCTTTCTTT.

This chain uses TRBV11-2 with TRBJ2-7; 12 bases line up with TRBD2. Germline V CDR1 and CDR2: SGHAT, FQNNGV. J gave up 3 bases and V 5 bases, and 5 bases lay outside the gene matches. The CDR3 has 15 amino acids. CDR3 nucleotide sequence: TGTGCCAGCAGCCCGACTAGCGGGGGACTCTACGAGCAGTACTTC. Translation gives CASSPTSGGLYEQYF.

The CDR3 is CASSSRPQGAGELFF. Here the CDR3 DNA reads TGTGCCAGCAGCTCGCGTCCACAGGGGGCCGGGGAGCTGTTTTTT. The chain is built from TRBV7-2 and TRBJ2-2, with 8 bases that match TRBD1. The length of the CDR3 is 15 residues. CDR1 SGHTA and CDR2 FQGNSA come from the germline V gene. With V trimmed by 4 bases and J by 6 bases, 7 bases remained unmatched.

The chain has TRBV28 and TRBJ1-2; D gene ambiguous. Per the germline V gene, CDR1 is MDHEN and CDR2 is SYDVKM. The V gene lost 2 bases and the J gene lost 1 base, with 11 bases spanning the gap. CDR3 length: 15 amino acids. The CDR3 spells CASSLSGVGNYGYTF. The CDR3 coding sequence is TGTGCCAGCAGTTTAAGCGGGGTCGGTAACTATGGCTACACCTTC.